This T cell receptor beta chain came from a study of T cell responses to AZD1222 COVID-19 vaccine. General study points: Donors were mostly white British, more females; clonal diversity possibly underestimated. Seropositive at baseline were only six AZD1222 recipients. Unmutated regions of variants are reportedly targeted by nearly half of spike-specific TCRs.

This clone came up a few times. What it recognizes is unknown. The assay was immunoSEQ multiplex PCR, and TCRdb's table has in-frame clones only and misses some. This sample has about 94,000 clones, with around nine tenths found just once. CDR1 is MGHRA and CDR2 is YSYEKL in the germline V gene. The germline V and J ends were trimmed by 0 bases and 16 bases, with 16 bases remaining between them. This CDR3 contains 13 residues. The chain recombines TRBV4-1 with TRBJ2-1, with D unclear. This sequence originates from an adult in good health. The starting material was peripheral blood, obtained on day 0 of AZD1222 vaccination. CDR3 amino acids: CASSQDSILGQFF. Written as DNA, the CDR3 is TGCGCCAGCAGCCAAGATTCGATTCTTGGGCAATTCTTC.